This T cell receptor beta chain was identified during a study of siplizumab effects on memory and regulatory T cells. CDR1 and CDR2 from the germline V gene are SGHNT and YENEEA. CDR3 length equals 14 residues. Trimming shortened V by 5 bases and J by 4 bases, and 14 bases separated the two germline ends. General study results and limits: The alloresponse seemed to draw substantially on naive T cells, which appeared more diverse than memory cells. With siplizumab, cumulative frequency of CD4+ memory-derived alloreactive sequences dropped significantly. A small minority of alloreactive clones were mapped to unstimulated subsets.

To note about this clone: What it recognizes is unknown.

TCRdb's table, derived via immunoSEQ multiplex PCR, lists solely in-frame clones and lacks some. The sample contains approximately 100,000 clones, around 90% of which appear only once. The sequencing sample was made of non-Treg CD4+ T cells sorted from blood. This receptor was obtained from a human donor in good health. The chain links TRBV11-3 to TRBJ1-1, with D possibly being TRBD1 (6 bases). CDR3 amino acids: CASSPGQASTEAFF. CDR3 DNA: TGTGCCAGCAGCCCGGGACAAGCAAGCACTGAAGCTTTCTTT.